This TCR beta chain was documented in a study of cytomegalovirus exposure and HLA in healthy donors. Study results and caveats: Sequences of the TCR beta chain were said to predict the HLA-A and HLA-B alleles of most subjects accurately. Some V segments could not be told apart, so they were left out, TRBV6-2 and TRBV6-3 among them. Confirmation in vitro established that a few CMV-associated chains were specific for CMV antigens. Productive rates of about 87% or about 30% were seen for most TCR beta V segments in an earlier analysis.

To note about this clone: Antigen unknown. This same CDR3 is encoded by further DNA sequences in the sample.

The PCR ran on 60 Vbeta and 13 Jbeta primers. Profiling relied on immunoSEQ multiplex PCR, and the TCRdb table lists in-frame clones only, not all of them. The sample includes 75,000 or so clones, 60% to 80% seen only once; the top ten take about 24%. The CDR3 consists of 11 residues. The V gene's germline CDR1 is SNHLY and CDR2 FYNNEI. V shed 6 bases and J shed 4 bases, with 7 bases lying between them. The sequencing sample was made of PBMCs. The V call is TRBV2, the J call TRBJ2-7, with a possible D match to TRBD2 (5 bases). This TCR came from a woman between 25 and 40 years old in good health and CMV-seropositive. In DNA form, the CDR3 reads TGTGCCAGCAGCATAGCGTACGAGCAGTACTTC. It is translated as CASSIAYEQYF.